This record looks at one TCR beta chain sequence and its context. Its antigen is unknown. This sample was taken from a study of cytomegalovirus exposure and HLA in healthy donors. PCR employed 60 Vbeta and 13 Jbeta primers. This table comes from immunoSEQ multiplex PCR, and its TCRdb copy is limited to in-frame clones, with some not included. The sample lists 95,000 to 150,000 clones, approximately 79% occurring once. The CDR3 contains 15 residues. From germline, CDR1 is SGHAT and CDR2 FQNNGV. The V gene end was trimmed by 5 bases and the J gene end by 4 bases; junction bases not matched to a gene: 4. General observations from the study: Confirmation was obtained in vitro that a few CMV-associated chains are specific for CMV antigens. An analysis done earlier found most TCR beta V segments productive about 90% or about 30% of the time.

The chain joins TRBV11-2 to TRBJ1-6, with 8 nucleotides matching TRBD1. The sequence derives from a man younger than 40 in good health and CMV-seronegative. Sequencing was performed on PBMCs. The CDR3 loop reads CASSLQGAYNSPLHF. The CDR3 DNA is TGTGCCAGCAGCCTTCAGGGGGCATATAATTCACCCCTCCACTTT.